This TCR beta chain stems from a study of blood T cell repertoires in COVID-19 (dated by TCRdb to the early 2020s). Regarding the complete study: The collaborator samples originated in the United States, Italy and Spain and spanned the acute and convalescent phases of COVID-19. Sample metadata almost always included a de-identified subject ID, COVID-19 status, age in years and sex. HLA class I and class II types, where available, came from metadata supplied by the sample provider rather than from assay-based typing. The repertoires were made available in a free public database intended to serve as a resource for research on the immune response to SARS-CoV-2. Samples came from the ongoing ImmuneRACE study (first 160 participants) plus 1,254 subjects from 6 global collaborators. The dataset comprised deeply sampled blood TCRbeta repertoires from subjects exposed to, actively infected with, or recovered from COVID-19. The material from the prospective study consisted of cDNA or gDNA derived from T cells, B-cell-depleted T cells, or PBMCs. The paper's findings and limits, for the study overall: Clinical and demographic metadata were provided uncurated, with the amount varying by source and participant.

The immunoSEQ Assay, a bias-controlled multiplex PCR, was used to amplify TCRbeta CDR3 regions from genomic DNA. On the authors' methods: The number of nucleated cells in each sample was estimated by amplification of reference gene primers within the assay. To quantify the absolute abundance of each unique TCRbeta CDR3 rearrangement, sequence reads were collapsed and filtered. For each sample, productive Simpson clonality was calculated by taking the square root of Simpson's diversity index across productive rearrangements. TCRdb provides this immuneACCESS table in a form limited to in-frame rearrangements. Some clones are lacking; in checked studies, under half of them reflect an unresolved V gene, and why the rest are absent is not known. V and J calls and clone size are given by that table; D and trimming were obtained from the DNA. This sample holds 35,000 to 40,000 clones; 70% to 90% were observed only once. About an eighth of the sample lies in the top ten.

Collaborating institutions collected whole blood in K2EDTA tubes following their own protocols. For TCRbeta analysis, collaborators shipped samples as frozen whole blood, isolated PBMCs, or DNA extracted from either of those sample types. This clone was seen a handful of times. Its binding antigen is unknown. No per-base quality is available; no much larger clone lies one base away. The junction shows trimming of 0 bases on V and 7 bases on J, plus 13 bases between the germline ends. Taken from the germline V gene (reference sequence), the CDR1 and CDR2 loops are LNHNV and YYDKDF. The CDR3 contains 16 residues, cysteine and phenylalanine counted. Kept here is only the CDR3 DNA, which spans 48 bases and is read in frame from base 1.

The sequencing input was peripheral blood. The chain links TRBV15 with TRBJ1-6, with an unclear D gene assignment. The TCR was taken from a man aged 55-75 years with active COVID-19. The encoded CDR3 is CATSRDKSAVNSPLHF. Read as DNA, the sequence is TGTGCCACCAGCAGAGATAAATCGGCGGTAAATTCACCCCTCCACTTT.